The 24 T cell receptor beta chains below all came from one sample that was sequenced in a study of T-cell reconstitution after alpha-beta-depleted transplantation in children (dated by TCRdb to the mid-2010s). Points the paper makes about the study in general: The apparently early recovery of alphabetaT-cell counts about two months after transplant reportedly depended on only several hundred rapidly expanded clones that came from non-depleted graft cells.

The library was prepared using PCR. The run used an Illumina HiSeq 2500. To normalize quantification of the TCRbeta repertoire, the TCR libraries were built with molecular barcoding that relied on unique molecular identifiers. Using fastp trimming at Q25 and MiXCR clonotype assembly, TCRdb reanalyzed the public sequencing data and kept in-frame beta chains. Each CDR3 protein gets just one entry, which takes the most common genes and DNA from the rows behind it. In all, the sample holds about 32,000 distinct CDR3 sequences, and around 7% of those were seen once. Clones ranked in the top ten supply roughly 27% of the sample. Taken with the paper, the label for time point translates to: day 60 (about 2 months) after transplantation. The sample's treatment or condition label, decoded: allogeneic hematopoietic cell transplantation with graft depleted of TCRalphabeta T cells and CD19 B cells. These receptors have no identified antigens.

The sample in question was peripheral blood, obtained 60 days after TCRalphabeta/CD19-depleted stem cell transplant. These receptors were obtained from a child younger than two who had a stem cell transplant for acute myeloid leukemia, so the T cells may come from the graft donor.

This clonotype was counted ten times or more. The J gene is TRBJ2-3, the V gene TRBV20-1, with 14 bases identical to TRBD2. The length of the CDR3 is 14 residues. Germline CDR1 reads DFQATT; CDR2 reads SNEGSKA (reference sequence). The trim removed 8 bases at V and 5 bases at J, leaving 6 bases unmatched. The CDR3 sequence: CSSTSGGAGDTQYF. CDR3 nucleotides: TGCAGTTCGACTAGCGGGGGGGCGGGAGATACGCAGTATTTT.

This clonotype appeared many times. The rearrangement joins TRBV5-4 to TRBJ2-3; D is possibly TRBD2 (5 bases). V lost 1 base and J 4 bases, leaving 16 bases between the germline ends. This CDR3 comprises 16 residues. The germline V gene encodes CDR1 SGHNT and CDR2 YYREEE (reference sequence). CDR3 protein: CASSLKSLSGADTQYF. The CDR3 DNA reads as TGTGCCAGCAGCTTGAAGTCCCTGTCCGGGGCAGATACGCAGTATTTT.

The sample holds many counts of this clonotype. The chain couples TRBV28 to TRBJ2-7; 7 bases map to TRBD1. The junction had 10 bases not matched to a gene; V was cut back by 5 bases and J by 3 bases. Per the germline V gene, CDR1 is MDHEN and CDR2 is SYDVKM. This CDR3 is 15 amino acids long. DNA for the CDR3: TGTGCCAGCAGTCCCTCCCCGACAGGGCTCTACGAGCAGTACTTC. As protein: CASSPSPTGLYEQYF. Full variable domain (remainder filled in from reference TRBV28 and TRBJ2-7): DVKVTQSSRYLVKRTGEKVFLECVQDMDHENMFWYRQDPGLGLRLIYFSYDVKMKEKGDIPEGYSVSREKKERFSLILESASTNQTSMYLCASSPSPTGLYEQYFGPGTRLTVT.

The sample holds many counts of this clonotype. V usage is TRBV9 and J usage is TRBJ2-3; 8 nucleotides align to TRBD2. J gave up 6 bases and V 4 bases, and 10 bases lay outside the gene matches. The CDR3 length is 15 residues. Germline CDR1 and CDR2: SGDLS and YYNGEE. The CDR3 here is CASSFQREPGDTQYF. DNA of the CDR3: TGTGCCAGCAGCTTCCAGCGGGAGCCGGGGGATACGCAGTATTTT.

This clonotype was observed at least ten times. CDR3 in DNA: TGCGCCAGCAGCCAAGATCAGGTCCAGGGGGGATACACCGGGGAGCTGTTTTTT. This encodes CASSQDQVQGGYTGELFF. The V and J genes are TRBV4-1 and TRBJ2-2, with D perhaps matching TRBD1 (7 bases). CDR1 MGHRA and CDR2 YSYEKL come from the germline V gene. This CDR3 has 18 residues. V lost 0 bases and J 3 bases, leaving 17 bases between the germline ends.

This clonotype was found many times. This CDR3 is CASSIGQRIGETQYF. CDR3 sequence (DNA): TGTGCCAGCAGCATCGGACAGAGGATTGGAGAGACCCAGTACTTC. V and J are TRBV7-3 and TRBJ2-5, with D possibly TRBD1 on 6 matching bases. Looked up from germline, CDR1 is SGHTA and CDR2 is FQGTGA. Trimming cost V 5 bases and J 4 bases, with 17 bases left between them. The CDR3 length is 15 residues.

This clonotype was seen repeatedly, ten times or more. V and J are TRBV7-8 and TRBJ1-2; 8 bases map to TRBD1. This CDR3 is built from 14 residues. The V and J ends lost 8 bases and 4 bases, in that order; junction bases with no gene match: 9. CDR1 and CDR2 (germline): SGHVS, FQNEAQ. Written as DNA, the CDR3 is TGTGCCAGCCGTGGGGGGACAGGCACCTATGGCTACACCTTC. Residues: CASRGGTGTYGYTF.

This clonotype was seen ten or more times. J is TRBJ2-1 and V is TRBV9; the match to TRBD1 covers 7 bases. Germline CDR1 reads SGDLS; CDR2 reads YYNGEE. V lost 0 bases and J lost 0; bases outside the gene matches: 9. The CDR3 loop spans 18 amino acids. Here the CDR3 DNA reads TGTGCCAGCAGCGTAGACAGGGGCCGTCAGAGCTCCTACAATGAGCAGTTCTTC. It yields the protein CASSVDRGRQSSYNEQFF.

This clonotype was counted at least ten times. The rearrangement uses TRBV6-2 or TRBV6-3 and TRBJ1-1, with a possible D match to TRBD1 (5 bases). The germline V gene has CDR1 MNHEY and CDR2 SVGEGT. V lost 6 bases, J lost 4 bases, and 12 bases lay in between. This CDR3 region has 13 residues. Here the CDR3 reads CASRGPGGTEAFF. Here the CDR3 DNA reads TGTGCCAGCAGGGGACCTGGGGGCACTGAAGCTTTCTTT.

In this sample, this clonotype turned up many times. CDR3 protein: CSARDRGGVGNTEAFF. The CDR3 bases are TGCAGTGCTAGAGATCGAGGGGGCGTAGGGAACACTGAAGCTTTCTTT. V usage is TRBV20-1 and J usage is TRBJ1-1; 7 bases fit TRBD1. The CDR3 covers 16 residues. Looked up from germline, CDR1 is DFQATT and CDR2 is SNEGSKA (reference sequence). With 0 bases clipped from V and 1 base from J, the junction kept 8 bases outside the gene matches.

This clonotype was counted ten times or more. The genes are TRBV28 and TRBJ1-1, with D tentatively TRBD1 (5 bases). Trimming cost V 11 bases and J 1 base, with 11 bases left between them. The CDR3 spans 12 residues. Per germline, CDR1 MDHEN and CDR2 SYDVKM. The CDR3 DNA is TGTGCCGAAGGGGCCCCGAACACTGAAGCTTTCTTT. It codes for CAEGAPNTEAFF.

This clonotype was observed many times. V is TRBV28 and J is TRBJ1-2, with D hard to call. The V gene's germline CDR1 is MDHEN and CDR2 SYDVKM. The CDR3 sequence is 12 residues long. V shed 1 base and J shed 10 bases, with 10 bases lying between them. DNA of the CDR3: TGTGCCAGCAGTTTATTGTCGGGCGACTACACCTTC. This codes for CASSLLSGDYTF.

This chain connects TRBV4-3 to TRBJ2-7, with 13 bases lining up with TRBD2. Germline-derived CDR1 and CDR2 are LGHNA and YSLEER. The junction had 5 bases not matched to a gene; V was cut back by 4 bases and J by 2 bases. CDR3 size: 16 residues. In DNA, the CDR3 is TGCGCCAGCAGCCCTTCCGGGACTAGCGGGACCTACGAGCAGTACTTC. Translation gives CASSPSGTSGTYEQYF.

The table lists this clonotype with many counts. The chain is built from TRBV20-1 and TRBJ1-2; TRBD1 agrees at 8 bases. Trimming removed 6 bases from V and 3 bases from J; junction bases left unmatched: 6. The CDR3 loop spans 13 amino acids. Germline V gene data show CDR1 as DFQATT and CDR2 as SNEGSKA (reference sequence). The CDR3 region is CSALDRGYYGYTF. In nucleotides, the CDR3 is TGCAGTGCCCTTGACAGGGGCTACTATGGCTACACCTTC.

This clonotype has at least ten counts. The chain links TRBV7-2 to TRBJ2-2; D perhaps matches TRBD1 (6 bases). Germline V gene lookup returns CDR1 SGHTA and CDR2 FQGNSA. Trimming shortened V by 2 bases and J by 6 bases, and 10 bases separated the two germline ends. The CDR3 spans 14 residues. The CDR3 DNA sequence: TGTGCCAGCAGCTTACCTAACAGGGCCGGGGAGCTGTTTTTT. The encoded protein is CASSLPNRAGELFF.

In its sample, this clonotype was seen many times. This chain links TRBV6-1 with TRBJ2-2, with a possible D match to TRBD2 (7 bases). The CDR3 has 15 amino acids. The germline V gene has CDR1 MNHNS and CDR2 SASEGT. Trimming took 7 bases from V and 1 from J, leaving 13 bases between them. Here the CDR3 DNA reads TGTGCCAGCAAGGAGGGGGGGCAGAACACCGGGGAGCTGTTTTTT. Its protein product is CASKEGGQNTGELFF.

This clonotype showed up many times. The genes are TRBV27 and TRBJ2-5; tentatively, D is TRBD1 or TRBD2 (5 bases each). Germline V gives CDR1 MNHEY, CDR2 SMNVEV (reference sequence). Trimming pared 7 bases from V and 3 bases from J, leaving 15 bases between. The CDR3 contains 14 residues. The CDR3 DNA is TGTGCCAGCATCCCGAGGGGCCTGAAAGAGACCCAGTACTTC. Translation: CASIPRGLKETQYF.

The table lists this clonotype with many counts. The chain is built from TRBV28 and TRBJ2-7, with a tentative D call TRBD1 (6 bases). The CDR3 sequence is 13 residues long. The V end lost 2 bases, the J end lost 7 bases, and 12 bases lay between the germline ends. Germline V gene data show CDR1 as MDHEN and CDR2 as SYDVKM. DNA of the CDR3: TGTGCCAGCAGTTTAGTACAGGGAAGGGAGCAGTACTTC. This encodes CASSLVQGREQYF.

This clonotype has ten or more counts. This chain joins TRBV6-5 and TRBJ2-1, with D tentatively TRBD1 (6 bases). Looked up from germline, CDR1 is MNHEY and CDR2 is SVGAGI. The CDR3 covers 12 residues. Trimming took 6 bases from V and 7 from J, leaving 10 bases between them. The CDR3 DNA reads TGTGCCAGCAGCCAGGACAGTAATGAGCAGTTCTTC. Translated, it gives CASSQDSNEQFF.

This clonotype has a count of ten or more. The rearrangement joins TRBV28 to TRBJ2-1; perhaps TRBD1 as D (6 bases). Per the germline V gene, CDR1 is MDHEN and CDR2 is SYDVKM. CDR3 size: 14 residues. V was cut by 7 bases and J by 1 base, with 11 bases left in between. CDR3 coding DNA: TGTGCCAGCACCGAAGGGGGATCCTACAATGAGCAGTTCTTC. This sequence encodes CASTEGGSYNEQFF.

This clonotype was observed many times. The V gene is TRBV27, the J gene TRBJ2-7, with 7 bases matching TRBD1. Unmatched junction bases numbered 4, after V lost 6 bases and J lost 5 bases. The CDR3 contains 12 residues. Germline V gene lookup returns CDR1 MNHEY and CDR2 SMNVEV (reference sequence). The CDR3 sequence: CASRGTENEQYF. The CDR3 DNA sequence: TGTGCCAGCAGAGGGACAGAAAACGAGCAGTACTTC.

The V and J genes are TRBV5-6 and TRBJ2-3, with D perhaps matching TRBD1 (5 bases). The CDR3 runs 13 residues. CDR1 is SGHDT, CDR2 YYEEEE, per germline. Trimming shortened V by 5 bases and J by 10 bases, and 17 bases separated the two germline ends. The CDR3 protein is CASSQGVQKAQYF. The CDR3 coding sequence is TGTGCCAGCAGTCAAGGGGTCCAGAAGGCGCAGTATTTT.

Ten or more counts support this clonotype. The chain recombines TRBV20-1 with TRBJ2-3, with 7 bases that match TRBD1. The length of the CDR3 is 14 residues. Trimming cost V 3 bases and J 3 bases; bases outside gene matches: 6. The V gene's germline CDR1 is DFQATT and CDR2 SNEGSKA (reference sequence). The CDR3 protein is CSASATGLTDTQYF. CDR3 nucleotide sequence: TGCAGTGCTAGCGCGACAGGGCTAACAGATACGCAGTATTTT.

This clonotype was observed many times. V gene TRBV9 combines with J gene TRBJ2-7; no clear D. Trimming stripped 4 bases from V and 2 bases from J, with 10 bases between. The CDR3 runs to 13 residues. CDR1 SGDLS and CDR2 YYNGEE come from the germline V gene. The CDR3 DNA follows: TGTGCCAGCAGCCCCGGGTCGGCCTACGAGCAGTACTTC. It is translated as CASSPGSAYEQYF.